Each of the 5 T cell receptor beta chains below was sequenced from the same sample in a study of blood T cell repertoires in COVID-19. The table came from immunoSEQ multiplex PCR; TCRdb's copy has only in-frame clones and leaves some out. The repertoire holds around 260,000 clones, with around four fifths as singletons. The sample was peripheral blood. These receptors came from a woman in her 50s who had recovered from COVID-19.

V usage is TRBV4-2 and J usage is TRBJ2-6, with D maybe TRBD2 (5 bases). Trimming took off 1 base at V and 0 bases at J, with 16 bases between the two ends. The CDR3 has 19 amino acids. Germline lookup yields CDR1 LGHNA and CDR2 YNFKEQ. CDR3: CASSQGLGGGLSGANVLTF. CDR3 sequence (DNA): TGTGCCAGCAGCCAAGGTCTAGGCGGCGGACTCTCTGGGGCCAACGTCCTGACTTTC.

The V gene is TRBV28, the J gene TRBJ1-2; 11 bases match TRBD1. CDR1 is MDHEN, CDR2 SYDVKM, per germline. CDR3 length: 17 residues. The V and J ends lost 8 bases and 5 bases, in that order; junction bases with no gene match: 16. The CDR3 loop is CASSGGTGGSKLYGYTF. CDR3 sequence (DNA): TGTGCCAGCTCAGGGGGGACAGGGGGTTCGAAGCTATATGGCTACACCTTC.

The chain recombines TRBV11-2 with TRBJ2-1; D possibly corresponds to TRBD1 (5 bases). The CDR3 loop spans 14 amino acids. The V gene lost 1 base and the J gene lost 10 bases, with 14 bases spanning the gap. Germline assignment: CDR1 SGHAT and CDR2 FQNNGV. This chain's CDR3 is CASSLGWARGEQFF. As DNA, the CDR3 is TGTGCCAGCAGCTTAGGGTGGGCTAGGGGCGAGCAGTTCTTC.

In this sample, this clone turned up a few times. The chain recombines TRBV7-2 with TRBJ2-3; possibly TRBD1 for D (5 bases). There are 14 residues in the CDR3. The germline V gene encodes CDR1 SGHTA and CDR2 FQGNSA. With 1 base removed from V and 14 bases from J, the gap between germline ends came to 19 bases. The CDR3 reads CASSLEGRARSGYF. Here the CDR3 DNA reads TGTGCCAGCAGCTTAGAAGGCAGGGCCCGATCGGGGTATTTT. The complete variable domain, with remaining parts taken from reference TRBV7-2 and TRBJ2-3, reads GAGVSQSPSNKVTEKGKDVELRCDPISGHTALYWYRQSLGQGLEFLIYFQGNSAPDKSGLPSDRFSAERTGGSVSTLTIQRTQQEDSAVYLCASSLEGRARSGYFGPGTRLTVL.

The gene calls are TRBV6-4 and TRBJ2-2; 8 bases map to TRBD1. Germline loops: CDR1 MRHNA, CDR2 SNTAGT. Germline trimming cut 5 bases from V and 4 bases from J; bases unmatched to any gene: 3. The CDR3 extends over 14 amino acids. This CDR3 is CASSSQGGTGELFF. CDR3 coding DNA: TGTGCCAGCAGTTCACAGGGGGGCACCGGGGAGCTGTTTTTT.